Listed here are 23 T cell receptor beta chains from one sample, sequenced in a study of regulatory T cells in long-lasting Graves disease. Time point: newly diagnosed GD, antithyroid drugs for less than 3 months. Scientists built the TCR library using RNA that was extracted from PBMCs. iRepertoire HTBI primers and Arm-PCR of CDR3 regions built TCR beta libraries. MiXCR, applied by TCRdb to the multiplex PCR reads, yields one record per CDR3 protein. The sample carries 350,000 to 550,000 distinct CDR3 sequences, about 16% recorded once. A further study also used this sample, focusing on T cells in Graves' hyperthyroidism and ophthalmopathy.

Sample: peripheral blood mononuclear cells (PBMCs), taken at new diagnosis, from a patient treated with antithyroid drugs. These receptors all come from a woman in her 30s with Graves disease.

This clonotype was recorded at least ten times. The V gene is TRBV2, the J gene TRBJ1-1; tentatively, D is TRBD1 (5 bases). This CDR3 has 14 residues. Germline V gene lookup returns CDR1 SNHLY and CDR2 FYNNEI. The ends were cut back, 5 bases at V and 2 bases at J, with 12 bases in the middle. The CDR3: CASSMGQANTEAFF. The CDR3 DNA reads TGTGCCAGCAGTATGGGGCAGGCTAACACTGAAGCTTTCTTT.

A note on this clonotype: A read error is the likely source, as a far larger clone sits one nucleotide away. The rearrangement links TRBV6-1 to TRBJ2-7; TRBD2 matches at 12 bases. Germline loops: CDR1 MNHNS, CDR2 SASEGT. Trimming took 1 base from V and 7 from J; bases not matched to a gene: 17. The CDR3 is made up of 19 amino acids. In DNA form, the CDR3 reads TGTGCCAGCAGTGAAGTCCTAGCGGGAGGGATGGAGTCCTACAATGAGCAGTACTTC. The encoded protein is CASSEVLAGGMESYNEQYF.

This clonotype was seen ten or more times. In nucleotides, the CDR3 is TGTGCCACCAGTGACCCACTAGCGGGAGTGAACAATGAGCAGTTCTTC. Protein: CATSDPLAGVNNEQFF. The V and J genes are TRBV24-1 and TRBJ2-1; 11 nucleotides line up with TRBD2. V was clipped by 4 bases and J by 5 bases; unmatched bases: 6. Germline lookup yields CDR1 KGHDR and CDR2 SFDVKD. This CDR3 has 16 amino acids.

In its sample, this clonotype was seen many times. The chain carries TRBV5-4 and TRBJ2-7, with D perhaps matching TRBD2 (6 bases). This CDR3 spans 15 amino acids. Germline assignment: CDR1 SGHNT and CDR2 YYREEE (reference sequence). The V gene lost 10 bases and the J gene lost 5 bases, with 25 bases spanning the gap. CDR3 nucleotides: TGTGCCTTCCGGGCAGCCGGAGGGCGGGCCAACGAGCAGTACTTC. It codes for CAFRAAGGRANEQYF.

Ten or more counts support this clonotype. This sequence joins TRBV7-2 and TRBJ2-7, with 7 bases matching TRBD1. Germline loops: CDR1 SGHTA, CDR2 FQGNSA. Germline trimming cut 4 bases from V and 1 base from J; bases unmatched to any gene: 4. The CDR3 consists of 14 residues. CDR3 loop: CASSSYRGSYEQYF. The CDR3 coding sequence is TGTGCCAGCAGCTCTTACAGGGGATCCTACGAGCAGTACTTC.

This clonotype showed up many times. CDR3 in amino acids: CAWSPGAGTQYF. The CDR3 nucleotides are TGTGCCTGGAGCCCCGGGGCAGGGACCCAGTACTTC. V and J are TRBV30 and TRBJ2-5; D may be TRBD1 or TRBD2 (5 bases each). Germline-derived CDR1 and CDR2 are GTSNPN and SVGIG (reference sequence). This CDR3 has 12 residues. Trimming took off 3 bases at V and 7 bases at J, with 12 bases between the two ends.

In this sample, this clonotype turned up many times. The V and J genes are TRBV30 and TRBJ1-1, with a weak D call TRBD1 (6 bases). V shed 5 bases and J shed 1 base, with 11 bases lying between them. CDR3 length: 13 amino acids. Germline V CDR1 and CDR2: GTSNPN, SVGIG (reference sequence). The CDR3 reads CAWEGHTNTEAFF. In DNA, the CDR3 is TGTGCCTGGGAGGGACATACGAACACTGAAGCTTTCTTT.

This clonotype was observed a few times. This chain uses TRBV19 with TRBJ2-7, with 7 bases fitting TRBD2. Germline trimming cut 3 bases from V and 2 bases from J; bases unmatched to any gene: 1. This CDR3 contains 13 residues. Per germline, CDR1 LNHDA and CDR2 SQIVND (reference sequence). CDR3 region: CASSIGTTYEQYF. DNA for the CDR3: TGTGCCAGTAGTATTGGGACTACCTACGAGCAGTACTTC. The full variable domain, with the rest looked up from reference TRBV19 and TRBJ2-7, is DGGITQSPKYLFRKEGQNVTLSCEQNLNHDAMYWYRQDPGQGLRLIYYSQIVNDFQKGDIAEGYSVSREKKESFPLTVTSAQKNPTAFYLCASSIGTTYEQYFGPGTRLTVT.

This clonotype has a handful of counts. A much larger clone lies a single base off, so this may be a read error. In DNA, the CDR3 is TGTTCCACCAGCAGAGATACGGGATCTGAAGCTTTCTTT. It specifies CSTSRDTGSEAFF. The chain has TRBV15 and TRBJ1-1, with no clear D. The CDR3 totals 13 residues. CDR1 is LNHNV and CDR2 is YYDKDF in the germline V gene (reference sequence).

This clonotype showed up many times. The DNA for the CDR3 is TGCGCCAGCAGCTTAGACAGCCATCAGCCCCAGCATTTT. Amino acids: CASSLDSHQPQHF. The rearrangement uses TRBV5-1 and TRBJ1-5; weak D call: TRBD1 (5 bases). Germline CDR1 is SGHRS and CDR2 is YFSETQ. The CDR3 has 13 residues. Trimming left V 2 bases short and J 5 bases short, with 8 bases between.

This clonotype has a single count. The chain uses TRBV29-1 and TRBJ2-1; D unclear. CDR1 is SQVTM, CDR2 ANQGSEA, per germline. The V end was cut by 0 bases, the J end by 0 bases, with 9 bases between. The CDR3 has 15 amino acids. The CDR3 DNA reads as TGCAGCGTTGAAGAGCCCCCGAGCTCCTACAATGAGCAGTTCTTC. Translation: CSVEEPPSSYNEQFF.

This clonotype was recorded a few times. The chain links TRBV20-1 to TRBJ2-7, with D possibly matching TRBD1 (5 bases). Germline CDR1 DFQATT, CDR2 SNEGSKA (reference sequence). The CDR3 covers 16 residues. Trimming left V 5 bases short and J 0 bases short, with 20 bases between. This CDR3 reads CSADAQGATSSYEQYF. Written as DNA, the CDR3 is TGCAGTGCTGATGCCCAAGGGGCCACGAGCTCCTACGAGCAGTACTTC.

The sample holds a few counts of this clonotype. A much larger clone is a single base away; this may be a read error. The J gene is TRBJ2-1, the V gene TRBV20-1; D might be TRBD1 (6 bases). Germline CDR1 and CDR2: DFQATT and SNEGSKA (reference sequence). This CDR3 spans 13 amino acids. The CDR3, as DNA: TGCAGTGCTAGACCGGACAGATCCAATGAGCAGTCCTTC. The encoded protein is CSARPDRSNEQSF.

The table lists this clonotype with many counts. V usage is TRBV7-8 and J usage is TRBJ2-3; D is perhaps TRBD1 (6 bases). Germline V lookup: CDR1 SGHVS, CDR2 FQNEAQ. Trimming took 3 bases from V and 2 from J, leaving 15 bases between them. The CDR3 runs to 16 residues. CDR3 DNA sequence: TGTGCCAGCAGCTTCAGGGACAAGGGATTCACAGATACGCAGTATTTT. Residues: CASSFRDKGFTDTQYF. Complete variable domain (other parts from reference TRBV7-8 and TRBJ2-3): GAGVSQSPRYKVAKRGQDVALRCDPISGHVSLFWYQQALGQGPEFLTYFQNEAQLDKSGLPSDRFFAERPEGSVSTLKIQRTQQEDSAVYLCASSFRDKGFTDTQYFGPGTRLTVL.

This clonotype was picked up a small number of times. The J gene is TRBJ2-3, the V gene TRBV2; 10 positions match TRBD2. The CDR3 has 17 residues. Germline lookup yields CDR1 SNHLY and CDR2 FYNNEI. Trimming removed 0 bases from V and 8 bases from J; junction bases left unmatched: 11. The CDR3 nucleotides read TGTGCCAGCAGTGAAGCGCCCAGCGGGAGGGCCAGAGGTACGCAGTATTTT. Protein: CASSEAPSGRARGTQYF.

This clonotype appeared many times. V is TRBV27 and J is TRBJ1-1; unclear D gene. The CDR3 runs to 14 residues. V gave up 8 bases and J gave up 4 bases, with 17 bases separating them. CDR1 MNHEY and CDR2 SMNVEV come from the germline V gene (reference sequence). The CDR3 DNA reads as TGTGCCAGCGGCAGTCTTACGACGGGCACTGAAGCTTTCTTT. This translates into CASGSLTTGTEAFF.

This clonotype appeared many times. CDR3 bases: TGTGCCAGCACCACTAGTCCGTGGCGCGATGAGCAGTTCTTC. Translated: CASTTSPWRDEQFF. The rearrangement joins TRBV6-2 or TRBV6-3 to TRBJ2-1; D is possibly TRBD2 (5 bases). The ends were cut back, 7 bases at V and 8 bases at J, with 18 bases in the middle. Germline-derived CDR1 and CDR2 are MNHEY and SVGEGT. CDR3 length equals 14 residues.

This clonotype was seen repeatedly, ten times or more. This sequence joins TRBV6-1 and TRBJ1-1; no firm D call. This CDR3 has 16 amino acids. The V gene lost 7 bases and the J gene lost 3 bases, with 21 bases spanning the gap. Germline CDR1 is MNHNS and CDR2 is SASEGT. In DNA form, the CDR3 reads TGTGCCAGCAACCTTAACCTTTGGGCGGCGGACACTGAAGCTTTCTTT. Translating it yields CASNLNLWAADTEAFF.

This clonotype occurred a few times. The V call is TRBV5-1, the J call TRBJ2-2; no firm D call. The CDR3 loop spans 14 amino acids. Trimming took off 2 bases at V and 6 bases at J, with 11 bases between the two ends. Germline V gene lookup returns CDR1 SGHRS and CDR2 YFSETQ. This CDR3 reads CASSFLPGAGELFF. As DNA, the CDR3 is TGCGCCAGCAGCTTTCTTCCGGGCGCCGGGGAGCTGTTTTTT.

This clonotype was seen ten or more times. The V call is TRBV30, the J call TRBJ1-4; 11 bases fit TRBD1. The trim removed 4 bases at V and 7 bases at J, leaving 2 bases unmatched. CDR3 length equals 13 residues. In germline, CDR1 is GTSNPN, CDR2 SVGIG (reference sequence). CDR3 nucleotides: TGTGCCTGGACCGGGACAGGGGGTGAAAAACTGTTTTTT. Residues: CAWTGTGGEKLFF.

There are a few counts of this clonotype. This chain joins TRBV5-1 and TRBJ1-1, with D unclear. CDR3 length: 14 residues. Per germline, CDR1 SGHRS and CDR2 YFSETQ. Trimming pared 8 bases from V and 0 bases from J, leaving 14 bases between. The CDR3 is CASKSALMNTEAFF. The CDR3 nucleotides read TGCGCCAGTAAATCAGCACTGATGAACACTGAAGCTTTCTTT.

This clonotype was observed a handful of times. V gene TRBV12-3 or TRBV12-4 combines with J gene TRBJ1-1, with D tentatively TRBD1 (6 bases). This CDR3 region has 13 residues. Between the trimmed V and J ends, which lost 5 bases and 4 bases, there was a span of 11 bases. The CDR3 loop reads CASSTQGRTEAFF. The DNA of the CDR3 is TGTGCCAGCAGTACACAGGGCCGCACTGAAGCTTTCTTT.

In its sample, this clonotype was seen many times. The V gene is TRBV13, the J gene TRBJ2-7, with TRBD2 matching 7 bases. V shed 5 bases, J shed 7 bases, and the junction held 5 bases outside the gene matches. The CDR3 has 12 amino acids. Germline V CDR1 and CDR2: PRHDT, FYEKMQ (reference sequence). CDR3 in DNA: TGTGCCAGCAGCGCTGGGACTACAGAGCAGTACTTC. It is translated as CASSAGTTEQYF.